These 21 T cell receptor beta chains were sequenced from one sample in a study of T-cell reconstitution after alpha-beta-depleted transplantation in children. Unique molecular identifiers were built into the TCRbeta library. One entry per CDR3 protein results from TCRdb running MiXCR on the PCR reads. The sample lists approximately 130,000 distinct CDR3 sequences; about 9.6% were seen once. The specimen comprised PBMCs, mostly from graft donor cells, sampled 180 days after TCRalphabeta/CD19-depleted stem cell transplant. The receptors were gathered from a girl in the first two years of life who had a stem cell transplant for combined immunodeficiency, so the T cells may come from the graft donor.

This clonotype has only a few counts. The V and J genes are TRBV28 and TRBJ2-7; 7 bases fit TRBD1. V shed 3 bases and J 3 bases; nucleotides not matched to a gene: 8. Germline-derived CDR1 and CDR2 are MDHEN and SYDVKM. This CDR3 has 15 amino acids. CDR3 DNA: TGTGCCAGCAGTTTCGGAACAGGGGTCGGCTACGAGCAGTACTTC. Its protein is CASSFGTGVGYEQYF.

This clonotype was picked up a small number of times. This chain uses TRBV24-1 with TRBJ2-7; no clear D gene. This CDR3 spans 13 amino acids. V gave up 3 bases and J gave up 0 bases, with 5 bases separating them. Germline V gene sequence: CDR1 KGHDR, CDR2 SFDVKD. The DNA for the CDR3 is TGTGCCACCAGTGATGTGAACTCCTACGAGCAGTACTTC. Translation: CATSDVNSYEQYF.

This clonotype was seen more than once but under ten times. The chain recombines TRBV4-3 with TRBJ1-2, with 7 bases fitting TRBD1. The trim removed 0 bases at V and 8 bases at J, leaving 9 bases unmatched. Germline CDR1 and CDR2: LGHNA and YSLEER. This CDR3 spans 15 amino acids. CDR3 nucleotide sequence: TGCGCCAGCAGCCAAGATTACAGGGGCTCGTTAGGCTACACCTTC. Residues: CASSQDYRGSLGYTF.

The chain joins TRBV12-1 to TRBJ2-7; TRBD1 is the table's D call and was not checked against the DNA. TRBV12-1 has pseudogene status. The CDR3 is 12 amino acids. CDR3 sequence reads: CASSFTGGEQYF. The CDR3, as DNA: TGTGCCAGCAGCTTTACAGGGGGCGAGCAGTACTTC.

This clonotype turned up a few times. V gene TRBV6-2 or TRBV6-3 combines with J gene TRBJ2-7; no clear D. V lost 4 bases and J lost 6, with 7 bases in between. The CDR3 contains 11 residues. Germline V lookup: CDR1 MNHEY, CDR2 SVGEGT. CDR3 sequence: CASSSIVEQYF. DNA of the CDR3: TGTGCCAGCAGTTCCATCGTCGAGCAGTACTTC.

To note about this clonotype: Possible read error: a much larger clone is one base away. The CDR3 region has the DNA TGCAGTGATAGTAGGGACTCCGGAGTGGATACGCAGTATTTT. Protein product: CSDSRDSGVDTQYF. V and J are TRBV20-1 and TRBJ2-3, with D possibly being TRBD2 (6 bases). V lost 7 bases to trimming and J lost 6 bases, with 20 bases between them. There are 14 residues in the CDR3. CDR1 is DFQATT, CDR2 SNEGSKA, per germline (reference sequence).

In its sample, this clonotype was seen many times. The chain uses TRBV7-9 and TRBJ1-5; D is possibly TRBD1 (6 bases). From germline, CDR1 is SEHNR and CDR2 FQNEAQ (reference sequence). This CDR3 comprises 15 residues. Trimming shortened V by 1 base and J by 7 bases, and 14 bases separated the two germline ends. The CDR3 region is CASSLGQRGMQPQHF. For the CDR3, the DNA is TGTGCCAGCAGCTTAGGACAGAGGGGGATGCAGCCCCAGCATTTT.

This clonotype has only a few counts. The chain carries TRBV5-1 and TRBJ2-1; a possible D gene is TRBD1 (6 bases). This CDR3 has 14 residues. The V end lost 1 base, the J end lost 6 bases, and 11 bases lay between the germline ends. CDR1 and CDR2 (germline): SGHRS, YFSETQ. This CDR3 reads CASSLLSDSNEQFF. Written as DNA, the CDR3 is TGCGCCAGCAGCTTGTTGTCGGACAGCAATGAGCAGTTCTTC.

This clonotype has more than one count but fewer than ten. This sequence joins TRBV20-1 and TRBJ2-4, with 8 bases lining up with TRBD2. The CDR3 is made up of 17 amino acids. Germline lookup yields CDR1 DFQATT and CDR2 SNEGSKA (reference sequence). The V gene end was trimmed by 1 base and the J gene end by 1 base; junction bases not matched to a gene: 9. In nucleotides, the CDR3 is TGCAGTGCTAGAGCCCCCGGGAGGGCGGAGGCCAAAAACATTCAGTACTTC. As protein: CSARAPGRAEAKNIQYF.

This clonotype occurred a few times. CDR3 in amino acids: CASSLRDISTDTQYF. DNA for the CDR3: TGCGCCAGCAGCCTCCGGGACATAAGCACAGATACGCAGTATTTT. This sequence joins TRBV5-1 and TRBJ2-3, with D tentatively TRBD1 (6 bases). The length of the CDR3 is 15 residues. Germline lookup yields CDR1 SGHRS and CDR2 YFSETQ. The V and J ends lost 4 bases and 0 bases respectively, with 12 bases between them.

This chain joins TRBV20-1 and TRBJ1-5, with 7 positions matching TRBD1. J was trimmed by 1 base and V by 6 bases; bases with no gene match: 6. The CDR3 covers 14 residues. Germline CDR1 reads DFQATT; CDR2 reads SNEGSKA (reference sequence). As DNA, the CDR3 is TGCAGTGCAAGACAGGGTACGAGCAATCAGCCCCAGCATTTT. Translation gives CSARQGTSNQPQHF.

There are many counts of this clonotype. V is TRBV5-6 and J is TRBJ2-7, with no clear D. The CDR3 contains 13 residues. With 0 bases removed from V and 3 bases from J, the gap between germline ends came to 7 bases. CDR1 is SGHDT and CDR2 is YYEEEE in the germline V gene. This chain's CDR3 is CASSLGSFYEQYF. The CDR3 DNA follows: TGTGCCAGCAGCTTGGGCAGTTTCTACGAGCAGTACTTC.

This clonotype was recorded a few times. The rearrangement joins TRBV4-3 to TRBJ2-2; D remains unclear. CDR1 and CDR2 from the germline V gene are LGHNA and YSLEER. Trimming stripped 3 bases from V and 9 bases from J, with 11 bases between. This CDR3 region has 13 residues. The CDR3 loop reads CASSQSFRRELFF. CDR3 DNA: TGCGCCAGCAGCCAGTCTTTTCGCCGGGAGCTGTTTTTT.

The V call is TRBV12-3 or TRBV12-4, the J call TRBJ2-3; D may correspond to TRBD1 or TRBD2 (5 bases each). Trimming pared 3 bases from V and 5 bases from J, leaving 12 bases between. This CDR3 spans 14 amino acids. The CDR3 loop reads CASSFWHGGDTQYF. The DNA for the CDR3 is TGTGCCAGCAGTTTTTGGCATGGGGGAGATACGCAGTATTTT.

This clonotype was recorded a few times. The chain is built from TRBV27 and TRBJ2-1; D is possibly TRBD2 (6 bases). Trimming stripped 2 bases from V and 2 bases from J, with 10 bases between. Germline V gene lookup returns CDR1 MNHEY and CDR2 SMNVEV (reference sequence). This CDR3 contains 15 residues. DNA of the CDR3: TGTGCCAGCAGTTTAGTGGGGAGGACCTACAATGAGCAGTTCTTC. It translates to CASSLVGRTYNEQFF.

This clonotype came up a few times. DNA of the CDR3: TGTGCCAGCAGCTTTAGCCCATCACGGGATGGCAATCAGCCCCAGCATTTT. Its translation is CASSFSPSRDGNQPQHF. The chain recombines TRBV7-2 with TRBJ1-5, with D uncertain. This CDR3 region has 17 residues. Germline V gene lookup returns CDR1 SGHTA and CDR2 FQGNSA. The ends were cut back, 3 bases at V and 2 bases at J, with 17 bases in the middle.

This clonotype was picked up a small number of times. The chain joins TRBV7-3 to TRBJ2-1, with 10 bases lining up with TRBD2. Germline CDR1 is SGHTA and CDR2 is FQGTGA. CDR3 length equals 15 residues. V shed 1 base and J 8 bases; nucleotides not matched to a gene: 5. The CDR3 bases are TGTGCCAGCAGCTTAATCCTAGCGGGAGAGGATGAGCAGTTCTTC. Amino acid sequence: CASSLILAGEDEQFF. Drawing the rest from reference TRBV7-3 and TRBJ2-1, the complete variable domain is GAGVSQTPSNKVTEKGKYVELRCDPISGHTALYWYRQSLGQGPEFLIYFQGTGAADDSGLPNDRFFAVRPEGSVSTLKIQRTERGDSAVYLCASSLILAGEDEQFFGPGTRLTVL.

The sample holds a few counts of this clonotype. The gene calls are TRBV12-3 or TRBV12-4 and TRBJ2-5; TRBD2 aligns across 10 bases. The V and J ends lost 5 bases and 5 bases, in that order; junction bases with no gene match: 8. The CDR3 has 15 residues. The CDR3 loop reads CASSLGTSDGETQYF. The CDR3 DNA reads TGTGCCAGCAGTCTAGGGACTAGCGATGGGGAGACCCAGTACTTC.

This clonotype turned up a few times. The rearrangement links TRBV20-1 to TRBJ2-1; D remains ambiguous. V lost 2 bases and J 7 bases, leaving 12 bases between the germline ends. CDR3 size: 13 residues. CDR1 is DFQATT and CDR2 is SNEGSKA in the germline V gene (reference sequence). The CDR3 bases are TGCAGTGCTAGACGTAAGGACGGGAATGAGCAGTTCTTC. This codes for CSARRKDGNEQFF.

This chain links TRBV20-1 with TRBJ2-7; 10 bases line up with TRBD1. Trimming at V came to 5 bases and at J to 3 bases, leaving 7 bases not matched to a gene. The CDR3 has 14 amino acids. Per germline, CDR1 DFQATT and CDR2 SNEGSKA (reference sequence). CDR3 DNA sequence: TGCAGTGCTTCCCGGGACAGGGGCGACTACGAGCAGTACTTC. It is translated as CSASRDRGDYEQYF.

In its sample, this clonotype was seen a few times. This rearrangement joins TRBV6-1 to TRBJ2-3; TRBD2 might be the D (6 bases). With 4 bases removed from V and 3 bases from J, the gap between germline ends came to 11 bases. CDR1 is MNHNS and CDR2 is SASEGT in the germline V gene. The CDR3 is made up of 14 amino acids. Written as DNA, the CDR3 is TGTGCCAGCAGTGTGACTAGAGGGACAGATACGCAGTATTTT. Its protein is CASSVTRGTDTQYF.